This section outlines one T cell receptor beta chain sequence together with its context. These data come from a study of regulatory T cells in long-lasting Graves disease. Time point in this sample: persistent/refractory GD, antithyroid drugs over 5 years with positive TRAb. RNA from PBMCs was the source of the TCR library. CDR3-region Arm-PCR and iRepertoire HTBI primers produced the TCR beta libraries. TCRdb re-analysed the multiplex PCR reads in MiXCR, keeping a single row per CDR3 protein. The table includes under 450,000 distinct CDR3 sequences, less than 25% detected once. Germline V gene sequence: CDR1 MDHEN, CDR2 SYDVKM. V trimming: 5 bases; J trimming: 4 bases; junction bases outside the gene matches: 4. The CDR3 runs 15 residues.

The V and J genes are TRBV28 and TRBJ2-2, with 10 bases identical to TRBD1. This TCR derives from a female donor with Graves disease. The sequencing used peripheral blood mononuclear cells (PBMCs), collected when the disease was refractory, from a patient treated with antithyroid drugs. For the CDR3, the DNA is TGTGCCAGCAGTCGGACAGGGGGTCGCACCGGGGAGCTGTTTTTT. Amino acid sequence: CASSRTGGRTGELFF.